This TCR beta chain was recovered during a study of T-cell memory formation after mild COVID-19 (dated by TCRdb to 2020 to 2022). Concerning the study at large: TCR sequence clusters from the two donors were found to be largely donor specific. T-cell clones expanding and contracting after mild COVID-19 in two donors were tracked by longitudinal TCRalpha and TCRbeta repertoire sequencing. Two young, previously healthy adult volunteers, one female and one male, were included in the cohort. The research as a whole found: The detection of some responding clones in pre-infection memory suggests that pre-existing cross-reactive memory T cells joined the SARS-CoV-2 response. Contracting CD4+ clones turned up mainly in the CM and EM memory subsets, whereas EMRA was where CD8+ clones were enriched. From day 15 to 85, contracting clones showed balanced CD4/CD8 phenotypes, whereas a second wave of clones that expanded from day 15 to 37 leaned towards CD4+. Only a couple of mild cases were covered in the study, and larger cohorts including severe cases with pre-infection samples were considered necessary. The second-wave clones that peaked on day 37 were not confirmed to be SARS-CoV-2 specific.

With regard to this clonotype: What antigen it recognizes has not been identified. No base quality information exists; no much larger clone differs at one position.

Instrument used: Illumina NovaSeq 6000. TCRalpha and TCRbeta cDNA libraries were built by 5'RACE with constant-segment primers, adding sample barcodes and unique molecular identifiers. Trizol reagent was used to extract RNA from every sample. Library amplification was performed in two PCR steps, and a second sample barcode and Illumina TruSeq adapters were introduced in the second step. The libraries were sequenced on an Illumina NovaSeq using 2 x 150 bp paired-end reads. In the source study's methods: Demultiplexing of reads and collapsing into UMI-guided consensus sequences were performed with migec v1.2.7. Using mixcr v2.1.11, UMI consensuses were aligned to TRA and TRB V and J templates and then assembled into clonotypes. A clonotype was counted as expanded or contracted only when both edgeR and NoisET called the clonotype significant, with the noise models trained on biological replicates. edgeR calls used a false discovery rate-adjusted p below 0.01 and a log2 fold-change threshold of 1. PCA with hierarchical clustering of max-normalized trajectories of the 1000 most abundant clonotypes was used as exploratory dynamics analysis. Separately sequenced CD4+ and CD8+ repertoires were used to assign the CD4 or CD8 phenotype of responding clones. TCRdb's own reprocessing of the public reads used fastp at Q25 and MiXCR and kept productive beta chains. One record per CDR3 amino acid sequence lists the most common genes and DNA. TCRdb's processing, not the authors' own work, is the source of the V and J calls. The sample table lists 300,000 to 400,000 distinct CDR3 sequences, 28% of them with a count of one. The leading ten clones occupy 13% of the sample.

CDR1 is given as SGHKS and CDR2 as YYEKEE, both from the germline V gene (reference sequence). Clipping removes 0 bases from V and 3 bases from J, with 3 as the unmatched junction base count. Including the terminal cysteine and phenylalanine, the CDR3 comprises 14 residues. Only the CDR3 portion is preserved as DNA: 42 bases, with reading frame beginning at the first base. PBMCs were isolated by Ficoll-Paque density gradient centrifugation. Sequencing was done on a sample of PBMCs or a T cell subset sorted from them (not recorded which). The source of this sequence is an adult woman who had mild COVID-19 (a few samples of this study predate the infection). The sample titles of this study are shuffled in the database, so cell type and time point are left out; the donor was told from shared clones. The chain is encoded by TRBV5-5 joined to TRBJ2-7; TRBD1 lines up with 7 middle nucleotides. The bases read TGTGCCAGCAGCTTGGGACAGGGAAACTACGAGCAGTACTTC. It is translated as CASSLGQGNYEQYF.